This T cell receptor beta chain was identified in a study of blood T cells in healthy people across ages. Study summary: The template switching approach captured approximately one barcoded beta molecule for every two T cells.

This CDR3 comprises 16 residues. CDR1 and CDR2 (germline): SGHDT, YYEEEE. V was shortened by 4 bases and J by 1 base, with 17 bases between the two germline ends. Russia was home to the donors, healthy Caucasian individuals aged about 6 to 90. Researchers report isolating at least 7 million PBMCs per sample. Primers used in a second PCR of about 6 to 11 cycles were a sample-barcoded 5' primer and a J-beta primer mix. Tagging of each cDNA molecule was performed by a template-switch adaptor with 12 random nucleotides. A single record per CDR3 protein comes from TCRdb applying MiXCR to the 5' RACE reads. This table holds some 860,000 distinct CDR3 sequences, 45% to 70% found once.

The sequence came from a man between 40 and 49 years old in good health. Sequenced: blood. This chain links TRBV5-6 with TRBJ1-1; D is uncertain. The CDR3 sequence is CASSRRPPTANTEAFF. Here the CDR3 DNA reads TGTGCCAGCAGCCGCCGACCTCCCACAGCGAACACTGAAGCTTTCTTT. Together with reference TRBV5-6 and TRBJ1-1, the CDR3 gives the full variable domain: DAGVTQSPTHLIKTRGQQVTLRCSPKSGHDTVSWYQQALGQGPQFIFQYYEEEERQRGNFPDRFSGHQFPNYSSELNVNALLLGDSALYLCASSRRPPTANTEAFFGQGTRLTVV.